The entry below describes one T cell receptor (beta chain). Its target is not known. This record belongs to a study of blood T cells in healthy people across ages. Study results and limitations: Per-million-T-cell TCR beta diversity fell roughly linearly with age. Diversity figures based on one million T cells were deemed too low.

Samples each had at least 5 micrograms of total RNA extracted. For the second PCR, which ran for about 6 to 11 cycles, a sample-barcoded 5' primer and a J-beta primer mix were used. A single record per CDR3 protein comes from TCRdb applying MiXCR to the 5' RACE reads. The top ten clones hold 20% to 25% of a sample with around 1,900,000 distinct CDR3 sequences, around 40% of them seen once. Sequencing was done on a sample of blood. The sequence was collected from a human donor in good health.

The CDR3 DNA sequence: TGTGCCACCAGTGATCCACTAGGGGATCAGCCCCAGCATTTT. Translation: CATSDPLGDQPQHF. V is TRBV24-1 and J is TRBJ1-5; D possibly corresponds to TRBD1 (5 bases). The length of the CDR3 is 14 residues. In germline, CDR1 is KGHDR, CDR2 SFDVKD. Trimming shortened V by 3 bases and J by 5 bases, and 10 bases separated the two germline ends.